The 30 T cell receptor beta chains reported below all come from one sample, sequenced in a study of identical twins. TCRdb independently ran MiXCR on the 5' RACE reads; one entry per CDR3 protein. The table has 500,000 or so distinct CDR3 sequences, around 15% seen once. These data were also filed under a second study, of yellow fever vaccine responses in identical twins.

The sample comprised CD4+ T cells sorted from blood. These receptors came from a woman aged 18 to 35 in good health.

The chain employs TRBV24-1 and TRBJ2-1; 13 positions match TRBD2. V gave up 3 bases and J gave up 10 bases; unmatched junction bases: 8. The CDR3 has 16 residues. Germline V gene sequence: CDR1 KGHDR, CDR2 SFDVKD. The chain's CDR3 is CATSDPGLAGPGEQFF. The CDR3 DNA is TGTGCCACCAGTGATCCGGGACTAGCGGGACCGGGGGAGCAGTTCTTC.

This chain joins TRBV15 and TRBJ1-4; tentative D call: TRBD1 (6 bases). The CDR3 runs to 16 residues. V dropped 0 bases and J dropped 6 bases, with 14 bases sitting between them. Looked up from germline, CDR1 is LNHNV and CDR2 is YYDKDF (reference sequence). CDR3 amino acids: CATSRDPLGGHEKLFF. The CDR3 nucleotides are TGTGCCACCAGCAGAGATCCCTTGGGGGGCCATGAAAAACTGTTTTTT.

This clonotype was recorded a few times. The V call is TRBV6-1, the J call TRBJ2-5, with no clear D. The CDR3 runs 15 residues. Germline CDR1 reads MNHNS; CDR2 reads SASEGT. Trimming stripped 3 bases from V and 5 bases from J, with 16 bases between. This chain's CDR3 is CASSDFKESWETQYF. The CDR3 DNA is TGTGCCAGCAGTGACTTTAAAGAAAGCTGGGAGACCCAGTACTTC.

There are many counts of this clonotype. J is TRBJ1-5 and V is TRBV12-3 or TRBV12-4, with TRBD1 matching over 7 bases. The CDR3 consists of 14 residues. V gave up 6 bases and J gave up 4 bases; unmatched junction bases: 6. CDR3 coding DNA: TGTGCCAGCAGCTACAGACAGGGTAATCAGCCCCAGCATTTT. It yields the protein CASSYRQGNQPQHF.

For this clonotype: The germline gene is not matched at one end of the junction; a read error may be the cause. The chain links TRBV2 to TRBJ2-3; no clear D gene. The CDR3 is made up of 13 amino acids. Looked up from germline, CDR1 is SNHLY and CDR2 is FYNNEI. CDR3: CASSVGVFDKQYF. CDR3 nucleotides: TGTGCCAGCAGTGTGGGTGTGTTCGATAAGCAGTATTTT.

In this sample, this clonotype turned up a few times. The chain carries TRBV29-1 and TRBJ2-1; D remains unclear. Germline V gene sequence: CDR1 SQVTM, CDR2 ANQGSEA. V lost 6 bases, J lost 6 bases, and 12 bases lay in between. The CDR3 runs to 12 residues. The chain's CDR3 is CSVEPGVNEQFF. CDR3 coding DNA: TGCAGCGTCGAACCCGGAGTCAATGAGCAGTTCTTC.

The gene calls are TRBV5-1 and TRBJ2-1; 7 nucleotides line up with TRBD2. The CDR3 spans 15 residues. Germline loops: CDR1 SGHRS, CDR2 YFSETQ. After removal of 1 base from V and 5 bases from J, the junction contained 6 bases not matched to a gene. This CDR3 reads CASSLHAGVNNEQFF. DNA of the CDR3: TGCGCCAGCAGCTTGCATGCGGGAGTGAACAATGAGCAGTTCTTC.

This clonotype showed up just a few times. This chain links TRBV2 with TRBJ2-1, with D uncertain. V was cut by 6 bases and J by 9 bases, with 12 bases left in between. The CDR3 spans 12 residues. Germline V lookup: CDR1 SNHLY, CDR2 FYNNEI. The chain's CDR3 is CASRVDMGEQFF. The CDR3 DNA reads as TGTGCCAGCAGGGTGGATATGGGTGAGCAGTTCTTC.

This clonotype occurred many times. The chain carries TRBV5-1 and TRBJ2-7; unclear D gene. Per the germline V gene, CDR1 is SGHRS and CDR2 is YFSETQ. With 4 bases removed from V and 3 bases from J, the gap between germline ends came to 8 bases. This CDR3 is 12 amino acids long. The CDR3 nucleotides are TGCGCCAGCAGCGAAGAAGACTACGAGCAGTACTTC. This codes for CASSEEDYEQYF.

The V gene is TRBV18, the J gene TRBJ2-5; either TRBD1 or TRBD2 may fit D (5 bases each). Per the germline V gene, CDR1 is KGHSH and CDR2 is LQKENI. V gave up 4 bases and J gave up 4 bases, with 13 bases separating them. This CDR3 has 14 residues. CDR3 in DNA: TGTGCCAGCTCACTCGGGACCCCCAGAGAGACCCAGTACTTC. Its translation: CASSLGTPRETQYF. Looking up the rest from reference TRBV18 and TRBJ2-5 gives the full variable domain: NAGVMQNPRHLVRRRGQEARLRCSPMKGHSHVYWYRQLPEEGLKFMVYLQKENIIDESGMPKERFSAEFPKEGPSILRIQQVVRGDSAAYFCASSLGTPRETQYFGPGTRLLVL.

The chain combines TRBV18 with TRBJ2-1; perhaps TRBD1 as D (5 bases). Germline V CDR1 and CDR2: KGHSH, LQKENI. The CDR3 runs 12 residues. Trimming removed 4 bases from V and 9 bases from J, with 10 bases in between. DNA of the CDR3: TGTGCCAGCTCACTCCTAGACAGTGAGCAGTTCTTC. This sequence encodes CASSLLDSEQFF.

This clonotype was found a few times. In DNA, the CDR3 is TGTGCCAGCAGTTTAACGCAGGGGGGACGGTCGGGGCAGTACTTC. Protein: CASSLTQGGRSGQYF. The J gene is TRBJ2-7, the V gene TRBV28; D might be TRBD1 (7 bases). The V end lost 2 bases, the J end lost 9 bases, and 20 bases lay between the germline ends. The CDR3 totals 15 residues. CDR1 is MDHEN, CDR2 SYDVKM, per germline.

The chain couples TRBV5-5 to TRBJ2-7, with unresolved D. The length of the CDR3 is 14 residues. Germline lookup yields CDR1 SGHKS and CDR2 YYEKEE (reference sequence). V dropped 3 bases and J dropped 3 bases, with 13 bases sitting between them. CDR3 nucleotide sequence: TGTGCCAGCAGCTCCCCGGCGGTCAGCTACGAGCAGTACTTC. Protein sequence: CASSSPAVSYEQYF.

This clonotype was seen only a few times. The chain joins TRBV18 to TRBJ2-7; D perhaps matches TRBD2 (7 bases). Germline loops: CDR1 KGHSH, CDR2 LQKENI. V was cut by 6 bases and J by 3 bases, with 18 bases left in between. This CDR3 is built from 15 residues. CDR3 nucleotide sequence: TGTGCCAGCTCCCAAGGGGCGGGGGCTAACTACGAGCAGTACTTC. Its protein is CASSQGAGANYEQYF.

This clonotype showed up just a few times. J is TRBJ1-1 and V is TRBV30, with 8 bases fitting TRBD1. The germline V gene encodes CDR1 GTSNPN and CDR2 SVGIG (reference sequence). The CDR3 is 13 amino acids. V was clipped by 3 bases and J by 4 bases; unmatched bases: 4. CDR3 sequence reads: CAWRDRAVTEAFF. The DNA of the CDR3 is TGTGCCTGGAGGGACAGGGCCGTCACTGAAGCTTTCTTT.

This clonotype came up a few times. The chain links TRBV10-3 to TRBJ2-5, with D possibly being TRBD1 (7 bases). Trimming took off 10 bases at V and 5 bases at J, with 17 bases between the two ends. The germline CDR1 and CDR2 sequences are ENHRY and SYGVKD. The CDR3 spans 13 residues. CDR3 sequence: CATEIGGGETQYF. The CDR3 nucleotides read TGTGCCACTGAAATCGGAGGGGGCGAGACCCAGTACTTC.

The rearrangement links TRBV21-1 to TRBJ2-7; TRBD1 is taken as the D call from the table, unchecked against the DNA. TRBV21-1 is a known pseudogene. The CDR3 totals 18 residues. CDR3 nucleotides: TGTGCCAGCAGCAAAGCTCAAATGTTCCAGGGAAAACCCTACGAGCAGTACTTC. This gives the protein CASSKAQMFQGKPYEQYF.

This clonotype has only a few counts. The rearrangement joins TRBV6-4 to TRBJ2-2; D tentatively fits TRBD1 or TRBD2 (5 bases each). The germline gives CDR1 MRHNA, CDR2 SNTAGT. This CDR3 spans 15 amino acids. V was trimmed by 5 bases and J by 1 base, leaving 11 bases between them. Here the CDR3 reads CASSRGPLNTGELFF. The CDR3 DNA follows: TGTGCCAGCAGTCGGGGACCCCTGAACACCGGGGAGCTGTTTTTT.

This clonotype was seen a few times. The CDR3 spells CASSGVGHPSTDTQYF. In nucleotides, the CDR3 is TGTGCCAGCAGTGGGGTGGGCCACCCTAGCACAGATACGCAGTATTTT. The chain joins TRBV12-3 or TRBV12-4 to TRBJ2-3; D gene unclear. Trimming stripped 5 bases from V and 0 bases from J, with 15 bases between. This CDR3 comprises 16 residues.

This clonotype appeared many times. The CDR3 DNA reads TGTGCCAGCAGTTTTTCTCTTTTTCACAATGAGCAGTTCTTC. As protein: CASSFSLFHNEQFF. The chain links TRBV12-3 or TRBV12-4 to TRBJ2-1, with D unresolved. CDR3 size: 14 residues. The ends were cut back, 3 bases at V and 5 bases at J, with 11 bases in the middle.

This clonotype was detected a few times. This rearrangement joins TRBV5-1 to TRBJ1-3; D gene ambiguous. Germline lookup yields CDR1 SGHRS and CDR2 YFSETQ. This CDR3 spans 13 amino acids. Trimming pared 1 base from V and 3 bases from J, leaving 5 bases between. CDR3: CASSLSVGNTIYF. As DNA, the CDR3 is TGCGCCAGCAGCTTGTCAGTTGGAAACACCATATATTTT.

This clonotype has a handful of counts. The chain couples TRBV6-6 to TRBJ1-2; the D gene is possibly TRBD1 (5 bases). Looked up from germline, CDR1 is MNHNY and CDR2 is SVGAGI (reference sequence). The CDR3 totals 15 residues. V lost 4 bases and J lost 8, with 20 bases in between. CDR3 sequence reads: CASSFPRQGKGGYTF. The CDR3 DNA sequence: TGTGCCAGCAGTTTTCCCCGCCAGGGCAAGGGGGGCTACACCTTC.

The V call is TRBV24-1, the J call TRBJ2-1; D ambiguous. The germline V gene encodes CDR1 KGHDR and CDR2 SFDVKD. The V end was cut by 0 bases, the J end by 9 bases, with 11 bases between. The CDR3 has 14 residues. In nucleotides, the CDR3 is TGTGCCACCAGTGATTTGGGGCTGCGCGGTGAGCAGTTCTTC. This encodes CATSDLGLRGEQFF.

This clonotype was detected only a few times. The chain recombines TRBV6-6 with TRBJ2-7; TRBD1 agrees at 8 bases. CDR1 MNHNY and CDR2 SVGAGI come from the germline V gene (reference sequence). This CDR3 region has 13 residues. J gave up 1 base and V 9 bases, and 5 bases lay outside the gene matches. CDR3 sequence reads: CASNRDRSYEQYF. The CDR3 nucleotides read TGTGCCAGTAACCGGGACAGGTCCTACGAGCAGTACTTC.

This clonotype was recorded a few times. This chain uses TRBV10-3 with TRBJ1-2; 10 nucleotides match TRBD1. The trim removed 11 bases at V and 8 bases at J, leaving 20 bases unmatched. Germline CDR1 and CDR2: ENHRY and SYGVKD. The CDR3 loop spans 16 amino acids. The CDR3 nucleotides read TGTGCCTCCACCCCGGGGACAGGGGTACAAGCCAACGGCTACACCTTC. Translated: CASTPGTGVQANGYTF.

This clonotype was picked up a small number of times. CDR3 loop: CAISETGAYNEQFF. The CDR3 DNA is TGTGCCATCAGTGAAACAGGGGCCTACAATGAGCAGTTCTTC. V is TRBV10-3 and J is TRBJ2-1, with TRBD1 identical over 7 bases. The CDR3 covers 14 residues. Germline lookup yields CDR1 ENHRY and CDR2 SYGVKD. With V trimmed by 3 bases and J by 2 bases, 1 base remained unmatched.

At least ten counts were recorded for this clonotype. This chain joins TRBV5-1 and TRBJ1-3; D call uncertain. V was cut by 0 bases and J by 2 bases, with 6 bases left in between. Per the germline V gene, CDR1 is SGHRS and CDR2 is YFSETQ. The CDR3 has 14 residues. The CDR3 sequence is CASSLGTTGNTIYF. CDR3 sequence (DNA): TGCGCCAGCAGCTTGGGAACTACTGGAAACACCATATATTTT. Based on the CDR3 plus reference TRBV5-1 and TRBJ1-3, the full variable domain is KAGVTQTPRYLIKTRGQQVTLSCSPISGHRSVSWYQQTPGQGLQFLFEYFSETQRNKGNFPGRFSGRQFSNSRSEMNVSTLELGDSALYLCASSLGTTGNTIYFGEGSWLTVV.

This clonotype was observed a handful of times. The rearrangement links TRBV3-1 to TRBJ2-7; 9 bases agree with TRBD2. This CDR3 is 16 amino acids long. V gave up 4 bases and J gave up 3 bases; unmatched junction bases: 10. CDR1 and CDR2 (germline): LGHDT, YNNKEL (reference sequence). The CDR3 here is CASSPNPSGRIYEQYF. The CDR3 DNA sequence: TGTGCCAGCAGCCCCAACCCAAGCGGGAGGATCTACGAGCAGTACTTC.

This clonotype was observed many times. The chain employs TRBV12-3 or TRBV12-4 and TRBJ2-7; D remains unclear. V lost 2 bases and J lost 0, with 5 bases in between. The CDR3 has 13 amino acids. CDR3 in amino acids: CASSLTHSYEQYF. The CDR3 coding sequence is TGTGCCAGCAGTTTAACGCACTCCTACGAGCAGTACTTC.

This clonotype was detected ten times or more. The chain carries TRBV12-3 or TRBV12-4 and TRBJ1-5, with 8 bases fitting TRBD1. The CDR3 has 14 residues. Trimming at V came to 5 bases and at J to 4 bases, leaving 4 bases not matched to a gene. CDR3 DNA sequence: TGTGCCAGCAGTACGCGGACAGGGAATCAGCCCCAGCATTTT. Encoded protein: CASSTRTGNQPQHF.